Listed below are T cell receptor beta chains from one sample, sequenced in a study of blood T cell repertoires in COVID-19. Sequencing was performed with immunoSEQ multiplex PCR; in TCRdb, only in-frame clones are kept and a portion is missing. Of under 95,000 clones in the sample, over 70% were seen once. Sequencing used peripheral blood. The receptors originated from a man aged 45-60 years with active or convalescent COVID-19. CDR3s include the opening cysteine and the closing phenylalanine or tryptophan. Fields, in order: clone size, J gene, D gene, V gene, CDR3 protein, CDR3 DNA. D genes are given only for firm matches. Size is stated for part of the rows, as once, few or many counts, or as a class when the clone is expanded.

clone_size: .
j_call: TRBJ2-3
d_call: .
v_call: TRBV12-3/TRBV12-4
cdr3_aa: CASSFGAGDTQYF
cdr3_nt: TGTGCCAGCAGTTTCGGAGCGGGAGATACGCAGTATTTT

clone_size: .
j_call: TRBJ2-3
d_call: TRBD2
v_call: TRBV7-2
cdr3_aa: CASSLLAGGIDTQYF
cdr3_nt: TGTGCCAGCAGCTTGCTAGCGGGGGGCATAGATACGCAGTATTTT

clone_size: .
j_call: TRBJ2-7
d_call: .
v_call: TRBV9
cdr3_aa: CASSVVGGALSYEQYF
cdr3_nt: TGTGCCAGCAGCGTAGTGGGGGGGGCCCTCTCCTACGAGCAGTACTTC

clone_size: .
j_call: TRBJ2-7
d_call: TRBD2
v_call: TRBV7-3
cdr3_aa: CASSLSSGRAYEQYF
cdr3_nt: TGTGCCAGCAGCTTATCGTCAGGGAGGGCCTACGAGCAGTACTTC

clone_size: .
j_call: TRBJ2-1
d_call: .
v_call: TRBV9
cdr3_aa: CASSLPSYNEQFF
cdr3_nt: TGTGCCAGCAGCCTCCCCTCCTACAATGAGCAGTTCTTC

clone_size: .
j_call: TRBJ2-3
d_call: TRBD2
v_call: TRBV19
cdr3_aa: CASSIKAGWRGGGYTQYF
cdr3_nt: TGTGCCAGTAGTATAAAGGCCGGATGGCGGGGGGGCGGATATACGCAGTATTTT

clone_size: .
j_call: TRBJ1-4
d_call: TRBD1
v_call: TRBV10-3
cdr3_aa: CAIKEGAEKLFF
cdr3_nt: TGTGCCATCAAAGAGGGGGCTGAAAAACTGTTTTTT

clone_size: .
j_call: TRBJ2-2
d_call: .
v_call: TRBV2
cdr3_aa: CASRSGGRLNTGELFF
cdr3_nt: TGTGCCAGCAGGTCAGGAGGGCGGCTGAACACCGGGGAGCTGTTTTTT

clone_size: .
j_call: TRBJ2-7
d_call: .
v_call: TRBV5-1
cdr3_aa: CASSAAGLAYEQYF
cdr3_nt: TGCGCCAGCAGCGCGGCGGGTTTAGCCTACGAGCAGTACTTC

clone_size: many
j_call: TRBJ1-3
d_call: .
v_call: TRBV7-6
cdr3_aa: CASSFQGGGGNTIYF
cdr3_nt: TGTGCCAGCAGCTTCCAGGGCGGTGGTGGAAACACCATATATTTT

clone_size: .
j_call: TRBJ1-1
d_call: .
v_call: TRBV19
cdr3_aa: CASTNSPHGSGEAFF
cdr3_nt: TGTGCCAGTACCAACTCCCCTCATGGGAGCGGTGAAGCTTTCTTT

clone_size: .
j_call: TRBJ2-1
d_call: TRBD2
v_call: TRBV11-3
cdr3_aa: CASSSRTSPSSYNEQFF
cdr3_nt: TGTGCCAGCAGCTCTCGGACTAGCCCGAGCTCCTACAATGAGCAGTTCTTC

clone_size: few
j_call: TRBJ2-7
d_call: .
v_call: TRBV25-1
cdr3_aa: CASTSGDEQYF
cdr3_nt: TGTGCCAGCACCTCGGGGGACGAGCAGTACTTC

clone_size: .
j_call: TRBJ1-4
d_call: .
v_call: TRBV18
cdr3_aa: CASSGGLEEKLFF
cdr3_nt: TGTGCCAGCTCAGGAGGGTTAGAAGAAAAACTGTTTTTT

clone_size: .
j_call: TRBJ1-1
d_call: .
v_call: TRBV30
cdr3_aa: CAWVREDKNTEAFF
cdr3_nt: TGTGCCTGGGTGAGGGAGGACAAGAACACTGAAGCTTTCTTT

clone_size: .
j_call: TRBJ2-5
d_call: .
v_call: TRBV7-2
cdr3_aa: CASSLEWASVAPEETQYF
cdr3_nt: TGTGCCAGCAGCTTAGAGTGGGCTAGCGTGGCACCCGAAGAGACCCAGTACTTC

clone_size: .
j_call: TRBJ2-3
d_call: TRBD2
v_call: TRBV7-3
cdr3_aa: CASSFGAGASTDTQYF
cdr3_nt: TGTGCCAGCAGCTTTGGAGCGGGGGCTAGCACAGATACGCAGTATTTT

clone_size: once
j_call: TRBJ1-4
d_call: .
v_call: TRBV18
cdr3_aa: CASSPGPRDEKLFF
cdr3_nt: TGTGCCAGCTCACCCGGTCCAAGAGATGAAAAACTGTTTTTT

clone_size: .
j_call: TRBJ1-5
d_call: .
v_call: TRBV29-1
cdr3_aa: CSVFRGSNQPQHF
cdr3_nt: TGCAGCGTCTTCAGGGGAAGCAATCAGCCCCAGCATTTT

clone_size: few
j_call: TRBJ1-1
d_call: .
v_call: TRBV9
cdr3_aa: CASSVDRYPRAAFF
cdr3_nt: TGTGCCAGCAGCGTAGATCGCTACCCGAGGGCAGCTTTCTTT

clone_size: few
j_call: TRBJ1-6
d_call: .
v_call: TRBV6-5
cdr3_aa: CASSYSPRSYNSPLHF
cdr3_nt: TGTGCCAGCAGTTACTCTCCGCGGTCCTATAATTCACCCCTCCACTTT

clone_size: .
j_call: TRBJ2-5
d_call: TRBD1
v_call: TRBV29-1
cdr3_aa: CSVVDRGLGTQYF
cdr3_nt: TGCAGCGTTGTAGACAGGGGGCTTGGGACCCAGTACTTC

clone_size: .
j_call: TRBJ1-2
d_call: .
v_call: TRBV7-2
cdr3_aa: CASSLTSGQSTYGYTF
cdr3_nt: TGTGCCAGCAGCTTAACGTCCGGACAAAGCACCTATGGCTACACCTTC

clone_size: .
j_call: TRBJ1-2
d_call: TRBD1
v_call: TRBV6-1
cdr3_aa: CASSEGGTGGYTF
cdr3_nt: TGTGCCAGCAGTGAAGGAGGGACAGGGGGCTACACCTTC

clone_size: few
j_call: TRBJ2-2
d_call: TRBD2
v_call: TRBV19
cdr3_aa: CASSTSGGPKGELFF
cdr3_nt: TGTGCCAGTAGTACGAGCGGGGGCCCCAAAGGGGAGCTGTTTTTT

clone_size: .
j_call: TRBJ1-2
d_call: TRBD1
v_call: TRBV5-6
cdr3_aa: CASNYPRDSYGYTF
cdr3_nt: TGTGCCAGCAATTACCCTCGGGACAGCTATGGCTACACCTTC

clone_size: .
j_call: TRBJ1-2
d_call: TRBD1
v_call: TRBV7-2
cdr3_aa: CASSLEGTGGFVDYGYTF
cdr3_nt: TGTGCCAGCAGCTTAGAGGGGACAGGGGGTTTTGTGGACTATGGCTACACCTTC

clone_size: .
j_call: TRBJ2-7
d_call: TRBD2
v_call: TRBV9
cdr3_aa: CASSVDPAGIYEQYF
cdr3_nt: TGTGCCAGCAGCGTAGATCCAGCGGGGATTTACGAGCAGTACTTC